The T cell receptor (beta chain) under discussion was sequenced for a study of T-cell memory formation after mild COVID-19. Germline V gene data show CDR1 as SGHRS and CDR2 as YFSETQ. The CDR3 is 13 residues long. Trimming removed 0 bases at V and 9 bases at J, with 10 bases between. Sample barcodes and UMIs were carried by the TCR alpha and TCR beta cDNA libraries that 5'RACE generated with constant-segment primers. TCRdb reanalysed the 5' RACE reads using MiXCR and keeps one entry per CDR3 protein. The table shows some 340,000 distinct CDR3 sequences, with around 13% occurring only once. This clonotype was counted only a few times.

The chain joins TRBV5-1 to TRBJ2-1; tentative D call: TRBD1 (6 bases). The sequenced material came from PBMCs or a T cell subset sorted from them (not recorded which). The sequence came from a man between 18 and 29 years old who had mild COVID-19 (a few samples of this study predate the infection). Cell type and time point are not known. The CDR3 DNA reads TGCGCCAGCAGCTTGGCCGGGGACATTGAGCAGTTCTTC. It encodes CASSLAGDIEQFF.